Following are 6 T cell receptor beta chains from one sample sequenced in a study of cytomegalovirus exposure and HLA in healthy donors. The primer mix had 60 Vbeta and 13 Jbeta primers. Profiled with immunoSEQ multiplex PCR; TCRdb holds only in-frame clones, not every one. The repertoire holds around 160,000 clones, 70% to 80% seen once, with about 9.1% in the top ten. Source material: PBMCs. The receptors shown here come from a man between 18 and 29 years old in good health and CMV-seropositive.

CDR3 in amino acids: CASSLGLAGGMEQYF. CDR3 DNA sequence: TGCGCCAGCAGCCTGGGACTAGCGGGAGGAATGGAGCAGTACTTC. The chain couples TRBV4-1 to TRBJ2-5; 15 bases match TRBD2. CDR3 length: 15 amino acids. V shed 4 bases and J 11 bases; nucleotides not matched to a gene: 8. CDR1 is MGHRA and CDR2 is YSYEKL in the germline V gene.

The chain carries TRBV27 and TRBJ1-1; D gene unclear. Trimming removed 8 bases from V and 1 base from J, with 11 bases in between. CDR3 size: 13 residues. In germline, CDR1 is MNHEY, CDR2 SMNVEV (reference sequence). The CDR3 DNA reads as TGTGCCAGCCGTTGGTACACGAACACTGAAGCTTTCTTT. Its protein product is CASRWYTNTEAFF.

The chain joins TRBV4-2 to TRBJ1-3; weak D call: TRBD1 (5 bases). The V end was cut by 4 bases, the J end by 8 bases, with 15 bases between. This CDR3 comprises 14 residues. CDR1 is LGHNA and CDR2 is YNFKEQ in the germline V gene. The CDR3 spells CASSPYQGPDTIYF. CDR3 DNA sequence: TGTGCCAGCAGCCCCTACCAGGGTCCGGACACCATATATTTT.

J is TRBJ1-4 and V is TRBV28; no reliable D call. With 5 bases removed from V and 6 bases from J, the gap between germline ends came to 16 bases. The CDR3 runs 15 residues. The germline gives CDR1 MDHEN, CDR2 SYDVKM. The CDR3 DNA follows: TGTGCCAGCAGTCCCCATCCGGGTAAGGATGAAAAACTGTTTTTT. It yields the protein CASSPHPGKDEKLFF.

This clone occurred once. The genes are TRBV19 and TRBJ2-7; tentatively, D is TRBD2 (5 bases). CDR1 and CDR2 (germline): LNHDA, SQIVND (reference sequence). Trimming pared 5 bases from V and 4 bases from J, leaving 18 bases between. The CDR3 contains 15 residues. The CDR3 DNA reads TGTGCCAGTAGTCCCGGTGCGGGCATTGGGTACGAGCAGTACTTC. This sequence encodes CASSPGAGIGYEQYF.

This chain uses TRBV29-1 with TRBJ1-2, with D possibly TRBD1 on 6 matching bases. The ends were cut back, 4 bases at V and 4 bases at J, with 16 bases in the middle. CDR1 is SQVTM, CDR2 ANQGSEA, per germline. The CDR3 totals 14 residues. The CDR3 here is CSVGGGGRSYGYTF. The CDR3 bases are TGCAGCGTTGGGGGCGGGGGGCGCAGCTATGGCTACACCTTC.